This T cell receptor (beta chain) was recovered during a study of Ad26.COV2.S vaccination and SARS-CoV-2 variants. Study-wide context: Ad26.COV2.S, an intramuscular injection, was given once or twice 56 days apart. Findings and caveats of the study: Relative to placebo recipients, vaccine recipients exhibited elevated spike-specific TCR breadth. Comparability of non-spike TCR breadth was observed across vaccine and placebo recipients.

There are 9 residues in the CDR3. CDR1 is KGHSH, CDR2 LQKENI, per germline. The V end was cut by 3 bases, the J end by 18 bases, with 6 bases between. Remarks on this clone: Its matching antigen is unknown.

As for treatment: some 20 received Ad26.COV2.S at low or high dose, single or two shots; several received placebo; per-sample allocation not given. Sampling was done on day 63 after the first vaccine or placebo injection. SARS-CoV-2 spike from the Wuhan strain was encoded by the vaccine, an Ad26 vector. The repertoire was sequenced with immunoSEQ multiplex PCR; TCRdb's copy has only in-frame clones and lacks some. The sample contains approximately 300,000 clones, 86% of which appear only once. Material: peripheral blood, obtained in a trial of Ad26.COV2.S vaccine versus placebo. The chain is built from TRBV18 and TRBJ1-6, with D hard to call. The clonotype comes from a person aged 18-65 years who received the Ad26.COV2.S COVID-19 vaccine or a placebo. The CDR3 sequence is CASSPVSHF. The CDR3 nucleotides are TGTGCCAGCTCACCGGTGTCCCACTTT. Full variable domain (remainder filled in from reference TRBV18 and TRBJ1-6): NAGVMQNPRHLVRRRGQEARLRCSPMKGHSHVYWYRQLPEEGLKFMVYLQKENIIDESGMPKERFSAEFPKEGPSILRIQQVVRGDSAAYFCASSPVSHFGNGTRLTVT.